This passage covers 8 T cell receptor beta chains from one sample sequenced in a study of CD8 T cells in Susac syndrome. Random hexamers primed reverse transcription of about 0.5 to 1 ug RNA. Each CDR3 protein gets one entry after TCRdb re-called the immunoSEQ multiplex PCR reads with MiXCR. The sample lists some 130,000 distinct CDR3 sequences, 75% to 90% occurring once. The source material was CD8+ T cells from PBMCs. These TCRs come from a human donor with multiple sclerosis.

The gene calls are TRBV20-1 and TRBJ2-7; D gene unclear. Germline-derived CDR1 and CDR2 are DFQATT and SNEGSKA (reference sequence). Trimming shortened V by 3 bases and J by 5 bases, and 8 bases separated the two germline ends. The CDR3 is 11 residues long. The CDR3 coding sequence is TGCAGTGCTAGGTTGTGGAACGAGCAGTACGTC. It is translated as CSARLWNEQYV.

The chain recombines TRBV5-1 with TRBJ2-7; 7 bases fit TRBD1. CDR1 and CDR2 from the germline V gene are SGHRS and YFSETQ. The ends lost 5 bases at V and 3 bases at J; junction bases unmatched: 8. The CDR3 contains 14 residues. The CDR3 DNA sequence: TGCGCCAGCAGTTCCCTCGGGGACAGCTACGAGCAGTACTTC. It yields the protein CASSSLGDSYEQYF.

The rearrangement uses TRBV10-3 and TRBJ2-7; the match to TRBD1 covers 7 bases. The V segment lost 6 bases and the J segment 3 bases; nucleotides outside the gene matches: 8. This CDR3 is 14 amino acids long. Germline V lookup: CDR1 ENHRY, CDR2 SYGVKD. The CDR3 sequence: CAISDPTGSYEQYF. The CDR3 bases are TGTGCCATCAGCGACCCGACAGGGAGCTACGAGCAGTACTTC.

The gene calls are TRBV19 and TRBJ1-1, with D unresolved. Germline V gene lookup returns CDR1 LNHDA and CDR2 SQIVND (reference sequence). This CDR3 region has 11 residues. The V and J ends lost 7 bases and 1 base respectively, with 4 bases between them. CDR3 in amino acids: CASIENTEAFF. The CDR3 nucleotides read TGTGCCAGTATTGAGAACACTGAAGCTTTCTTT.

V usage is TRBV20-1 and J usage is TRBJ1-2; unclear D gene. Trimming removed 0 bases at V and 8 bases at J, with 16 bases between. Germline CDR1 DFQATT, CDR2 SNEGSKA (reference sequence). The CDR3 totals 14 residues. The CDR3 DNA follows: TGCAGTGCTAGAGATTATGAATCTATGGAGGGCTACACCTTC. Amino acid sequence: CSARDYESMEGYTF.

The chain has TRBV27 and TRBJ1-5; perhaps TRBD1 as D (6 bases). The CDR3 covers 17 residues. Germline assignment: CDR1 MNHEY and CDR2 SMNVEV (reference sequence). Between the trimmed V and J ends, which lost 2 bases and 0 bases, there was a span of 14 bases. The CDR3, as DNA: TGTGCCAGCAGTTTAGGGGCAGGGGCTTATAGCAATCAGCCCCAGCATTTT. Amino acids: CASSLGAGAYSNQPQHF.

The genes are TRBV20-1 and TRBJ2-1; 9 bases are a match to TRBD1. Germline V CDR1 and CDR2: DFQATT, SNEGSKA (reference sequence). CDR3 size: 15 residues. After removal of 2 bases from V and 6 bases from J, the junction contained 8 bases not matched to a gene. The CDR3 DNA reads TGCAGTGCTAGACACCGGGACAGGGTCCCCAATGAGCAGTTCTTC. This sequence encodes CSARHRDRVPNEQFF.

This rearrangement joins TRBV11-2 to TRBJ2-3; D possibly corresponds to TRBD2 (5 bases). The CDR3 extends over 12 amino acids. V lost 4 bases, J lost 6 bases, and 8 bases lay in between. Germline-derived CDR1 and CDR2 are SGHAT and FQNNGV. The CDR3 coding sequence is TGTGCCAGCAGCTGGGAGTATGATACGCAGTATTTT. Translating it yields CASSWEYDTQYF.